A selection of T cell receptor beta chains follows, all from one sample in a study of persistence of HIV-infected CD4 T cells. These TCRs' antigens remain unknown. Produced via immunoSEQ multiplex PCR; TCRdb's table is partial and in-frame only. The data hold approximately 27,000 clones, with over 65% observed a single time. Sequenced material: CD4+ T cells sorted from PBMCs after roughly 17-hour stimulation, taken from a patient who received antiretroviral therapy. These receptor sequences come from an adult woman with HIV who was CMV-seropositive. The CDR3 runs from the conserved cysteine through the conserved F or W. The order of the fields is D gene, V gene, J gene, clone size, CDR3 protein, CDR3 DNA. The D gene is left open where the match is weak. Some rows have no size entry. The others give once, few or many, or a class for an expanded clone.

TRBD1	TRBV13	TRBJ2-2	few	CASSLYYGQGYTGELFF	TGTGCCAGCAGCTTGTACTACGGACAGGGTTACACCGGGGAGCTGTTTTTT
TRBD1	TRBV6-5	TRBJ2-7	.	CASSYAQGVSNEQYF	TGTGCCAGCAGTTACGCACAGGGGGTTTCCAACGAGCAGTACTTC
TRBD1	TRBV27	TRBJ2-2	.	CASSFQGVTGELFF	TGTGCCAGCAGTTTCCAGGGGGTGACCGGGGAGCTGTTTTTT
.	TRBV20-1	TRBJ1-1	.	CKLDTVDFF	TGCAAATTGGATACGGTGGACTTCTTT
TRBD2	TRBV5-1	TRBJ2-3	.	CASSRSGVSTDTQYF	TGCGCCAGCAGCCGAAGCGGGGTCAGCACAGATACGCAGTATTTT
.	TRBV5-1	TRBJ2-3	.	CASSLQGPPADTQYF	TGCGCCAGCAGCTTGCAGGGCCCGCCCGCAGATACGCAGTATTTT
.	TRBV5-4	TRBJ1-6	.	CASSLSAGAGSPLHF	TGTGCCAGCAGCTTGAGTGCCGGGGCAGGGTCACCCCTCCACTTT
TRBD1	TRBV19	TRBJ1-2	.	CASSRRDSTNYGYTF	TGTGCCAGTAGTCGAAGGGACAGCACTAACTATGGCTACACCTTC
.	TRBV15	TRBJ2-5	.	CATSRDRGETQYF	TGTGCCACCAGCAGAGATCGGGGGGAGACCCAGTACTTC
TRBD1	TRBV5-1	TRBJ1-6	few	CASGADREASPLHF	TGCGCCAGCGGGGCAGACAGGGAGGCTTCACCCCTCCACTTT
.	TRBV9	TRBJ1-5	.	CASSVAGTGQPQHF	TGTGCCAGCAGCGTAGCAGGGACCGGTCAGCCCCAGCATTTT
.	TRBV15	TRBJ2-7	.	CATSRDRGRYEQYF	TGTGCCACCAGCAGAGATCGAGGGAGGTACGAGCAGTACTTC
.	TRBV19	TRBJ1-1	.	CASSIWGLDTEAFF	TGTGCCAGTAGTATATGGGGATTGGACACTGAAGCTTTCTTT
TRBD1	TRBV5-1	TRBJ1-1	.	CASSGPTGTGEAFF	TGCGCCAGCAGCGGCCCGACAGGGACCGGTGAAGCTTTCTTT
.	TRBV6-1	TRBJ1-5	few	CASSDVAASQPQHF	TGTGCCAGCAGTGACGTGGCGGCCTCCCAGCCCCAGCATTTT
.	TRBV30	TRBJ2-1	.	CAWSTGIKQFF	TGTGCCTGGAGTACAGGAATAAAGCAGTTCTTC
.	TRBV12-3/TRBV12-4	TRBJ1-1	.	CASSRRGEAFF	TGTGCCAGCAGTCGAAGGGGTGAAGCTTTCTTT
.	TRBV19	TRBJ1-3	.	CASSSHAGTSGNTIYF	TGTGCCAGTAGCTCCCACGCGGGCACCTCTGGAAACACCATATATTTT
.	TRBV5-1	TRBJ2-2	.	CASSLDALLNTGELFF	TGCGCCAGCAGCTTAGATGCACTCCTGAACACCGGGGAGCTGTTTTTT
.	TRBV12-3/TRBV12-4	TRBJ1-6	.	CASSLGVNSPLHF	TGTGCCAGCAGTTTAGGGGTGAATTCACCCCTCCACTTT
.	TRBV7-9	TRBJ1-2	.	CASSSWPGANYGYTF	TGTGCCAGCAGCTCCTGGCCGGGAGCTAACTATGGCTACACCTTC
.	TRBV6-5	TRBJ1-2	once	CASSSGTGNYGYTF	TGTGCCAGCAGTTCAGGAACAGGGAACTATGGCTACACCTTC
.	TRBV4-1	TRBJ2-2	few	CASSGTYTGELFF	TGCGCCAGCAGCGGGACCTACACCGGGGAGCTGTTTTTT
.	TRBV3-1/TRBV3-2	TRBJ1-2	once	CASSLTGPKGYTF	TGTGCCAGCAGCCTTACAGGTCCCAAGGGCTACACCTTC
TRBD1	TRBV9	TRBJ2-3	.	CASSSGIRTGITTDTQYF	TGTGCCAGCAGTTCGGGGATTAGGACAGGGATCACCACAGATACGCAGTATTTT
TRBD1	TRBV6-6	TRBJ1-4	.	CASSQGQGAYEKLFF	TGTGCCAGCAGTCAAGGACAGGGGGCCTATGAAAAACTGTTTTTT
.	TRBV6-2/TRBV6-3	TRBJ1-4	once	CASSPGIFRGNEKLFF	TGTGCCAGCAGCCCCGGGATTTTCCGGGGGAATGAAAAACTGTTTTTT
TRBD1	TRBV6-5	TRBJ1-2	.	CASSSWTGAGGYTF	TGTGCCAGCAGTTCCTGGACAGGGGCGGGAGGCTACACCTTC
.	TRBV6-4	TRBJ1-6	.	CASSPDGISSYNSPLHF	TGTGCCAGCAGTCCCGACGGGATCAGCTCCTATAATTCACCCCTCCACTTT
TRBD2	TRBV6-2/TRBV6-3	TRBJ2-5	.	CASSAGLAGNRETQYF	TGTGCCAGCAGTGCCGGACTAGCGGGGAATCGAGAGACCCAGTACTTC
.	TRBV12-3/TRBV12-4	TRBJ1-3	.	CASSFDSQNTIYF	TGTGCCAGCAGTTTCGACAGCCAAAACACCATATATTTT
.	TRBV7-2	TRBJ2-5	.	CASSLALVRTQYF	TGTGCCAGCAGCTTAGCGCTAGTCCGGACCCAGTACTTC
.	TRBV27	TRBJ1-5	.	CASSQYTGSNQPQHF	TGTGCCAGCAGCCAATATACAGGGTCCAATCAGCCCCAGCATTTT
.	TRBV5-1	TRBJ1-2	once	CASSSTGQSYGYTF	TGCGCCAGCAGCTCTACCGGACAGTCCTATGGCTACACCTTC
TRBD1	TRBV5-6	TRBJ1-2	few	CASSPTYRGRTYGYTF	TGTGCCAGCAGCCCTACTTACAGGGGGCGTACCTATGGCTACACCTTC
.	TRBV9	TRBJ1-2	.	CASSVGPWDGYTF	TGTGCCAGCAGCGTAGGCCCCTGGGATGGCTACACCTTC
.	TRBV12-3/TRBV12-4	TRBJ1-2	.	CASRERRDGYTF	TGTGCCAGCAGGGAGAGACGAGATGGCTACACCTTC
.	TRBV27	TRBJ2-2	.	CASSLNWVNTGELFF	TGTGCCAGCAGTTTAAATTGGGTGAACACCGGGGAGCTGTTTTTT
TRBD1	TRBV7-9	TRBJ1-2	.	CASSPTGSVNGYTF	TGTGCCAGCAGCCCGACAGGGTCAGTAAATGGCTACACCTTC
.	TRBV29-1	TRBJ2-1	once	CSADRGVDEQFF	TGCAGCGCCGATCGGGGTGTCGATGAGCAGTTCTTC
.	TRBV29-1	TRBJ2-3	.	CSVEVGGPDTQYF	TGCAGCGTTGAAGTTGGGGGCCCAGATACGCAGTATTTT
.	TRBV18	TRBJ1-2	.	CASSPEGTYGYTF	TGTGCCAGCTCACCGGAAGGGACCTATGGCTACACCTTC
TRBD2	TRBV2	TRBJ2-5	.	CASSQTSGDETQYF	TGTGCCAGCAGCCAGACTAGCGGGGACGAGACCCAGTACTTC
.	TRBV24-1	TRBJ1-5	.	CATSDQTTGYSNQPQHF	TGTGCCACCAGTGACCAAACAACAGGGTATAGCAATCAGCCCCAGCATTTT
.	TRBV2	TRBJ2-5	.	CASSHYDRYQETQYF	TGTGCCAGCAGCCATTATGACAGATACCAAGAGACCCAGTACTTC
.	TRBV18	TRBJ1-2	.	CASSPIQDSNYGYTF	TGTGCCAGCTCACCTATACAGGATTCTAACTATGGCTACACCTTC
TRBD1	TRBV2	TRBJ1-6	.	CASSLGGQSNSPLHF	TGTGCCAGCAGTCTCGGGGGACAGTCCAATTCACCCCTCCACTTT
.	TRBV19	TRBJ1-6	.	CASSIGGFGDSPLHF	TGTGCCAGTAGTATAGGGGGGTTCGGAGATTCACCCCTCCACTTT
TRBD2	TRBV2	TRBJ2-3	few	CASLLSSGGPQSVRQYF	TGTGCCAGCCTTCTTTCTAGCGGGGGGCCCCAAAGTGTGAGGCAGTATTTT
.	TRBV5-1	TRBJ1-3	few	CASRQGTTGNTIYF	TGCGCCAGCAGACAGGGAACCACTGGAAACACCATATATTTT
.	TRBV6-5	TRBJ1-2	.	CASSTPGSYGYTF	TGTGCCAGCAGTACGCCCGGGAGTTATGGCTACACCTTC
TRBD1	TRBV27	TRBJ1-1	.	CASSLTGMNTEAFF	TGTGCCAGCAGTCTGACAGGGATGAACACTGAAGCTTTCTTT
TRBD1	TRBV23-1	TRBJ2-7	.	CASSHGRRDRPIYEQYF	TGCGCCAGCAGTCACGGGCGCCGGGACAGGCCTATTTACGAGCAGTACTTC
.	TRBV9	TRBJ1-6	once	CASSVTGADSPLHF	TGTGCCAGCAGCGTTACAGGTGCCGATTCACCCCTCCACTTT
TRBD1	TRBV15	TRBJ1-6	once	CATSREPGQGYNSPLHF	TGTGCCACCAGCAGAGAACCGGGACAGGGGTATAATTCACCCCTCCACTTT
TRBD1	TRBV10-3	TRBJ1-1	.	CAISLTGTGDTEAFF	TGTGCCATCAGCCTTACCGGGACAGGGGACACTGAAGCTTTCTTT
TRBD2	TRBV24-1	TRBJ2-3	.	CATSEWTSGGADTQYF	TGTGCCACCAGTGAGTGGACTAGCGGGGGTGCAGATACGCAGTATTTT
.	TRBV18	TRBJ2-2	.	CASSPQGSGELFF	TGTGCCAGCTCACCACAGGGTTCCGGGGAGCTGTTTTTT
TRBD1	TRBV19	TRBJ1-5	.	CASSPPGTGQNQPQHF	TGTGCCAGTAGCCCTCCGGGGACAGGGCAAAATCAGCCCCAGCATTTT